Presented here are 9 T cell receptor beta chains from one specimen sequenced in a study of patients and donors after allogeneic stem cell transplantation. MiXCR, applied by TCRdb to the RT-PCR reads, yields one record per CDR3 protein. The sample contains about 150,000 distinct CDR3 sequences, 37% of which appear only once. Sequencing input: blood, either unsorted or a sorted T cell fraction (not recorded which). These receptors all stem from a human donor who was either an allogeneic HSCT recipient or a stem cell or donor lymphocyte infusion donor (not recorded which). It is not recorded whose cells these are; they may come from a transplant donor.

The chain links TRBV4-3 to TRBJ1-1; no clear D gene. The length of the CDR3 is 14 residues. The germline CDR1 and CDR2 sequences are LGHNA and YSLEER. The V end was cut by 4 bases, the J end by 4 bases, with 13 bases between. The CDR3 loop is CASSPKSVGTEAFF. The CDR3 region has the DNA TGCGCCAGCAGCCCCAAATCAGTAGGCACTGAAGCTTTCTTT.

This clonotype was picked up many times. V usage is TRBV12-3 or TRBV12-4 and J usage is TRBJ1-2, with D unclear. The CDR3 is 12 residues long. V lost 7 bases, J lost 5 bases, and 11 bases lay in between. CDR3 amino acids: CASIDGDYGYTF. The CDR3 DNA reads as TGTGCCAGCATCGACGGGGATTATGGCTACACCTTC.

The CDR3 protein is CASSLVEGLSYGYTF. CDR3 DNA: TGCGCCAGCAGCTTGGTGGAGGGTTTAAGCTATGGCTACACCTTC. The chain has TRBV5-1 and TRBJ1-2; unclear D gene. The V end was cut by 0 bases, the J end by 4 bases, with 13 bases between. Germline V gives CDR1 SGHRS, CDR2 YFSETQ. The CDR3 consists of 15 residues.

The chain recombines TRBV6-5 with TRBJ1-1, with D possibly TRBD1 on 6 matching bases. Trimming took 0 bases from V and 5 from J, leaving 10 bases between them. CDR1 and CDR2 from the germline V gene are MNHEY and SVGAGI. The CDR3 is 14 residues long. CDR3 DNA: TGTGCCAGCAGTTACTCCACAGGGAGAACTGAAGCTTTCTTT. Translating it yields CASSYSTGRTEAFF.

The chain links TRBV29-1 to TRBJ1-1, with D possibly TRBD1 on 5 matching bases. CDR1 SQVTM and CDR2 ANQGSEA come from the germline V gene. The CDR3 covers 14 residues. The V gene lost 0 bases and the J gene lost 1 base, with 9 bases spanning the gap. For the CDR3, the DNA is TGCAGCGTTGAAGAAGCAGGGTGGAACACTGAAGCTTTCTTT. Translation gives CSVEEAGWNTEAFF.

This clonotype occurred once. The rearrangement joins TRBV9 to TRBJ2-3; no clear D gene. This CDR3 is built from 15 residues. V lost 4 bases and J lost 6, with 18 bases in between. Germline V gene lookup returns CDR1 SGDLS and CDR2 YYNGEE. The CDR3 spells CASSPRTSPPDTQYF. As DNA, the CDR3 is TGTGCCAGCAGCCCCCGTACATCCCCCCCGGATACGCAGTATTTT. The full variable domain, completed using reference TRBV9 and TRBJ2-3, is DSGVTQTPKHLITATGQRVTLRCSPRSGDLSVYWYQQSLDQGLQFLIQYYNGEERAKGNILERFSAQQFPDLHSELNLSSLELGDSALYFCASSPRTSPPDTQYFGPGTRLTVL.

V and J are TRBV5-1 and TRBJ1-1; D ambiguous. The CDR3 totals 15 residues. With 4 bases removed from V and 4 bases from J, the gap between germline ends came to 17 bases. Per germline, CDR1 SGHRS and CDR2 YFSETQ. Written as DNA, the CDR3 is TGCGCCAGCAGCCCCTCGGTCCCAACGGCCACTGAAGCTTTCTTT. As protein: CASSPSVPTATEAFF.

This sequence joins TRBV5-1 and TRBJ2-7; 8 nucleotides line up with TRBD2. Per the germline V gene, CDR1 is SGHRS and CDR2 is YFSETQ. The CDR3 consists of 16 residues. V lost 3 bases to trimming and J lost 0 bases; unmatched junction nucleotides: 8. CDR3 amino acids: CASSYFKRGPSYEQYF. CDR3 nucleotide sequence: TGCGCCAGCAGCTACTTTAAGCGGGGGCCCTCCTACGAGCAGTACTTC.

The rearrangement uses TRBV5-1 and TRBJ2-4; D is undetermined. The germline gives CDR1 SGHRS, CDR2 YFSETQ. V dropped 4 bases and J dropped 1 base, with 15 bases sitting between them. This CDR3 comprises 16 residues. The CDR3 is CASSPTALGAKNIQYF. In DNA, the CDR3 is TGCGCCAGCAGCCCGACGGCCCTCGGGGCCAAAAACATTCAGTACTTC.